These 7 T cell receptor beta chains were sequenced from one sample in a study of PD-1 blockade in classical Hodgkin lymphoma. This sample's time point: newly diagnosed, previously untreated cHL patient sample. The assay was immunoSEQ multiplex PCR, and TCRdb's table has in-frame clones only and misses some. The table lists some 21,000 clones, about 95% of them singletons. The sequencing input was peripheral blood mononuclear cells (PBMCs). Source of these receptors: a human donor with classical Hodgkin lymphoma.

The V gene is TRBV19, the J gene TRBJ2-7; 11 bases match TRBD2. With V trimmed by 3 bases and J by 2 bases, 24 bases remained unmatched. The CDR3 contains 22 residues. Per the germline V gene, CDR1 is LNHDA and CDR2 is SQIVND (reference sequence). The CDR3 reads CASSIGRQRLAGPKIPTYEQYF. CDR3 DNA sequence: TGTGCCAGTAGTATCGGTCGGCAGAGACTAGCGGGACCCAAGATCCCCACCTACGAGCAGTACTTC.

This rearrangement joins TRBV11-2 to TRBJ1-4; D gene uncertain. CDR3 length: 12 residues. The ends were cut back, 1 base at V and 8 bases at J, with 5 bases in the middle. In germline, CDR1 is SGHAT, CDR2 FQNNGV. The CDR3: CASSLVGEKLFF. Here the CDR3 DNA reads TGTGCCAGCAGCTTAGTGGGGGAAAAACTGTTTTTT.

The chain recombines TRBV7-9 with TRBJ1-1; D unresolved. CDR1 is SEHNR and CDR2 is FQNEAQ in the germline V gene (reference sequence). Trimming shortened V by 0 bases and J by 11 bases, and 10 bases separated the two germline ends. The CDR3 spans 12 residues. The CDR3 region has the DNA TGTGCCAGCAGCTTAGCCCTCAGGAGGGCTTTCTTT. Amino acids: CASSLALRRAFF.

The chain recombines TRBV19 with TRBJ2-1, with D unresolved. The CDR3 contains 14 residues. Trimming removed 8 bases at V and 0 bases at J, with 11 bases between. Germline loops: CDR1 LNHDA, CDR2 SQIVND (reference sequence). The CDR3 bases are TGTGCCAGTGGGTATTTGAGCTCCTACAATGAGCAGTTCTTC. This translates into CASGYLSSYNEQFF.

V and J are TRBV9 and TRBJ2-3, with D possibly TRBD1 on 5 matching bases. The CDR3 has 14 amino acids. The V end lost 4 bases, the J end lost 5 bases, and 14 bases lay between the germline ends. Germline lookup yields CDR1 SGDLS and CDR2 YYNGEE. In DNA, the CDR3 is TGTGCCAGCAGCTCCATAGGGGCTTTAGATACGCAGTATTTT. Encoded protein: CASSSIGALDTQYF.

The chain employs TRBV18 and TRBJ2-7, with 10 bases lining up with TRBD1. V lost 4 bases to trimming and J lost 5 bases; unmatched junction nucleotides: 14. This CDR3 spans 17 amino acids. Germline assignment: CDR1 KGHSH and CDR2 LQKENI. In DNA form, the CDR3 reads TGTGCCAGCTCACTCTTCTCCGGGACAGGGGCCCTCCACGAGCAGTACTTC. This translates into CASSLFSGTGALHEQYF.

This clone was observed a single time. The chain employs TRBV5-6 and TRBJ1-1; 7 bases fit TRBD1. The CDR3 has 19 amino acids. With V trimmed by 3 bases and J by 3 bases, 20 bases remained unmatched. Germline V lookup: CDR1 SGHDT, CDR2 YYEEEE. The CDR3 spells CASSSRDRSLVLSDTEAFF. CDR3 DNA sequence: TGTGCCAGCAGCTCCCGGGACAGATCGTTGGTGCTATCGGACACTGAAGCTTTCTTT.